This entry lists 6 T cell receptor beta chains sequenced from one sample in a study of T cell repertoires in cytomegalovirus infection. In TCRdb, the reads were re-called with MiXCR into one record per CDR3 protein. Found here are around 210,000 distinct CDR3 sequences, around 6.2% of them singletons; the top ten hold about 6.5%. Material for sequencing was PBMCs. The receptors shown here come from a human donor in good health (CMV status not recorded). Some clones in this sample may be carry-over from other donors' samples.

The chain employs TRBV9 and TRBJ2-7; tentative D call: TRBD2 (5 bases). This CDR3 comprises 15 residues. V was cut by 0 bases and J by 5 bases, with 15 bases left in between. Germline lookup yields CDR1 SGDLS and CDR2 YYNGEE. The CDR3 DNA reads as TGTGCCAGCAGCGTAGAAGGGAGCGCGCGTGACGAGCAGTACTTC. This translates into CASSVEGSARDEQYF.

The chain has TRBV14 and TRBJ1-5, with no clear D. The germline gives CDR1 SGHDN, CDR2 FVKESK. This CDR3 region has 16 residues. V was cut by 1 base and J by 1 base, with 11 bases left in between. CDR3 in amino acids: CASSQGDQKSNQPQHF. The DNA of the CDR3 is TGTGCCAGCAGCCAAGGAGATCAGAAAAGCAATCAGCCCCAGCATTTT.

As regards this clonotype: A much larger clone lies a single base off, so this may be a read error. The chain recombines TRBV9 with TRBJ1-2; a weak D match, TRBD1 (5 bases). The CDR3 is 15 amino acids. V lost 3 bases to trimming and J lost 4 bases, with 16 bases between them. Germline CDR1 reads SGDLS; CDR2 reads YYNGEE. The DNA for the CDR3 is TGTGCCAGCAGCGGAATAGGGACTTCTATCTATGGCTACACCTTC. Its protein is CASSGIGTSIYGYTF.

This clonotype turned up a few times. V and J are TRBV12-3 or TRBV12-4 and TRBJ1-2; perhaps TRBD1 as D (5 bases). V was trimmed by 4 bases and J by 2 bases, leaving 11 bases between them. CDR3 length: 14 residues. The DNA of the CDR3 is TGTGCCAGCAGTTCGCGGACACGGAACTATGGCTACACCTTC. The encoded protein is CASSSRTRNYGYTF.

In this sample, this clonotype turned up many times. The chain links TRBV7-2 to TRBJ2-5; possibly TRBD1 for D (5 bases). Between the trimmed V and J ends, which lost 1 base and 5 bases, there was a span of 14 bases. The CDR3 extends over 15 amino acids. Per the germline V gene, CDR1 is SGHTA and CDR2 is FQGNSA. The CDR3 loop reads CASSLEGAVIETQYF. DNA of the CDR3: TGTGCCAGCAGCTTAGAAGGGGCAGTAATTGAGACCCAGTACTTC.

This clonotype was counted many times. The chain uses TRBV20-1 and TRBJ1-2; 9 bases fit TRBD1. V lost 7 bases and J lost 4; bases outside the gene matches: 10. CDR1 and CDR2 from the germline V gene are DFQATT and SNEGSKA (reference sequence). The CDR3 loop spans 14 amino acids. As DNA, the CDR3 is TGCAGTGTTACCGGGACAGGGACTCTCTATGGCTACACCTTC. Its translation: CSVTGTGTLYGYTF.